This TCR beta chain was recorded in a study of memory CD4+ T cells and cytomegalovirus serostatus. Study results and limitations: 67 of 164 known CMV-associated TCRbeta sequences appeared in CD4+ memory. CMV serostatus prediction reached median AUC approximately 0.95, or 0.91 with US-trained model.

As handled by the study authors: After removing out-of-frame reads, over 2 million distinct TCRbeta sequences remained. Sequenced by immunoSEQ multiplex PCR; TCRdb stores in-frame clones only, minus some. V and J calls and clone size come straight from that table; D and trimming were deduced from the DNA. Of under 80,000 clones in the sample, 75% to 85% are singletons; the top ten hold just over 2.5%. Germline CDR1 is SQVTM and CDR2 is ANQGSEA. This CDR3 is built from 14 residues. V lost 6 bases and J lost 1, with 14 bases in between. Remarks on this clone: Its antigen is currently unknown.

Single viable CD3+CD4+CD8-CD45RO+ cells were sorted as the memory CD4+ T cells. This clonotype was obtained from an adult in good health and CMV-seropositive. Sequencing was done on a sample of memory CD4+ T cells from blood. The chain links TRBV29-1 to TRBJ2-3, with D perhaps TRBD1 (7 bases). The CDR3 protein is CSVRAGGRTDTQYF. In nucleotides, the CDR3 is TGCAGCGTGCGGGCAGGGGGGCGCACAGATACGCAGTATTTT.